The 26 T cell receptor beta chains presented below share a single source sample, sequenced in a study of blood T cells in healthy people across ages. A second PCR of roughly 7 to 11 cycles used a sample-barcoded 5' primer and a J-beta primer mix. TCRdb itself ran the 5' RACE reads through MiXCR, one entry per CDR3 protein. The data hold more than 650,000 distinct CDR3 sequences, with 20% to 25% observed a single time. Sequenced sample: blood. These receptors originate from a man between 65 and 85 years old in good health.

In its sample, this clonotype was seen many times. The chain links TRBV11-3 to TRBJ2-1; TRBD2 matches at 7 bases. The CDR3 sequence is 15 residues long. CDR1 is SGHNT, CDR2 YENEEA, per germline. The J segment lost 7 bases and the V segment lost 3 bases, leaving 9 bases of the junction unmatched. In DNA form, the CDR3 reads TGTGCCAGCAGCTTGGGAGGGAGGACCAGGAATGAGCAGTTCTTC. Residues: CASSLGGRTRNEQFF. Variable domain in full (rest from reference TRBV11-3 and TRBJ2-1): EAGVVQSPRYKIIEKKQPVAFWCNPISGHNTLYWYLQNLGQGPELLIRYENEEAVDDSQLPKDRFSAERLKGVDSTLKIQPAELGDSAVYLCASSLGGRTRNEQFFGPGTRLTVL.

This clonotype was recorded only once. The chain joins TRBV5-1 to TRBJ2-1; the D gene is possibly TRBD2 (5 bases). The DNA matches TRBJ2-7 better at its end, which makes the J call doubtful. The CDR3 runs to 15 residues. Germline CDR1 is SGHRS and CDR2 is YFSETQ. Written as DNA, the CDR3 is TGCGCCAGCAAAGGGAGCTGGCAGATCTCCTACGAGCAGTACTTC. Protein sequence: CASKGSWQISYEQYF.

This clonotype was counted between two and nine times. The V call is TRBV19, the J call TRBJ2-1; 7 bases line up with TRBD1. The assigned J gene may be wrong: the sequence end matches TRBJ2-5 better. The CDR3 runs to 15 residues. Germline CDR1 LNHDA, CDR2 SQIVND (reference sequence). CDR3 sequence reads: CASRGTALLQETQYF. CDR3 DNA: TGTGCCAGTAGGGGGACAGCCTTACTTCAAGAGACCCAGTACTTC.

This chain links TRBV7-9 with TRBJ2-1; D gene unclear. The DNA end favors TRBJ2-5, so the J call may be wrong. The CDR3 spans 16 residues. Germline loops: CDR1 SEHNR, CDR2 FQNEAQ (reference sequence). CDR3 amino acids: CASSPLGSNIQETQYF. The CDR3 nucleotides are TGTGCCAGCAGCCCACTGGGCTCCAACATCCAAGAGACCCAGTACTTC.

This chain connects TRBV12-3 or TRBV12-4 to TRBJ2-2; 13 nucleotides match TRBD2. The J segment lost 3 bases and the V segment lost 7 bases, leaving 5 bases of the junction unmatched. This CDR3 spans 16 amino acids. In DNA form, the CDR3 reads TGTGCCAGCAAGTGGACTAGCGGGGGTCACACCGGGGAGCTGTTTTTT. Translated: CASKWTSGGHTGELFF.

This clonotype was counted between two and nine times. This chain links TRBV13 with TRBJ2-7; D remains ambiguous. The CDR3 sequence is 13 residues long. Germline V gene sequence: CDR1 PRHDT, CDR2 FYEKMQ (reference sequence). V lost 2 bases, J lost 0 bases, and 5 bases lay in between. The CDR3 here is CASSLLGSYEQYV. The CDR3 region has the DNA TGTGCCAGCAGCTTACTGGGCTCCTACGAGCAGTACGTC.

The CDR3 loop is CASSLVRLAGAKGMNTGELFF. Here the CDR3 DNA reads TGTGCCAGCAGCTTAGTACGCCTAGCGGGAGCCAAGGGGATGAACACCGGGGAGCTGTTTTTT. The J gene is TRBJ2-2, the V gene TRBV7-8; 10 bases are a match to TRBD2. There are 21 residues in the CDR3. Trimming at V came to 1 base and at J to 1 base, leaving 15 bases not matched to a gene. Germline V gene data show CDR1 as SGHVS and CDR2 as FQNEAQ. The variable domain in full, with the rest retrieved from reference TRBV7-8 and TRBJ2-2, is GAGVSQSPRYKVAKRGQDVALRCDPISGHVSLFWYQQALGQGPEFLTYFQNEAQLDKSGLPSDRFFAERPEGSVSTLKIQRTQQEDSAVYLCASSLVRLAGAKGMNTGELFFGEGSRLTVL.

Ten or more counts support this clonotype. This chain connects TRBV6-2 or TRBV6-3 to TRBJ1-1; the D gene is possibly TRBD1 (6 bases). In germline, CDR1 is MNHEY, CDR2 SVGEGT. The CDR3 length is 13 residues. The V gene lost 8 bases and the J gene lost 6 bases, with 16 bases spanning the gap. CDR3 sequence reads: CASSMDSFAEAFF. The CDR3, as DNA: TGTGCCAGCTCTATGGACAGTTTCGCTGAAGCTTTCTTT.

V and J are TRBV25-1 and TRBJ1-2, with 7 positions matching TRBD1. Germline assignment: CDR1 MGHDK and CDR2 SYGVNS. This CDR3 contains 13 residues. V gave up 4 bases and J gave up 6 bases; unmatched junction bases: 5. In nucleotides, the CDR3 is TGTGCCAGCAGTGGAGCTGACAGGGATGGCTACACCTTC. Protein sequence: CASSGADRDGYTF.

This clonotype was detected a few times. The J gene is TRBJ2-7, the V gene TRBV7-9; 9 nucleotides line up with TRBD2. The germline V gene encodes CDR1 SEHNR and CDR2 FQNEAQ (reference sequence). V gave up 3 bases and J gave up 1 base; unmatched junction bases: 4. The CDR3 runs 15 residues. The CDR3 is CASSFPSGTSYEQYF. As DNA, the CDR3 is TGTGCCAGCAGCTTTCCTAGCGGGACTTCCTACGAGCAGTACTTC.

The chain carries TRBV7-8 and TRBJ2-1; possibly TRBD1 for D (5 bases). From germline, CDR1 is SGHVS and CDR2 FQNEAQ. The V end lost 2 bases, the J end lost 8 bases, and 19 bases lay between the germline ends. The CDR3 sequence is 16 residues long. For the CDR3, the DNA is TGTGCCAGCAGCTTAATCGGTAGCTGGGAACAGGATGAGCAGTTCTTC. Encoded protein: CASSLIGSWEQDEQFF.

This clonotype was counted between two and nine times. The chain joins TRBV13 to TRBJ2-3, with 10 bases matching TRBD2. The trim removed 5 bases at V and 2 bases at J, leaving 7 bases unmatched. CDR3 length: 16 amino acids. The germline V gene encodes CDR1 PRHDT and CDR2 FYEKMQ (reference sequence). DNA of the CDR3: TGTGCCAGCAGCCCATACGGGACTAGCGACACAGATACGCAGTATTTT. Translating gives CASSPYGTSDTDTQYF.

The chain recombines TRBV21-1 with TRBJ2-5; no check of the table's D call, TRBD1, against the DNA was made. The J call may be incorrect, as the DNA end agrees better with TRBJ2-1. TRBV21-1 is reported as a pseudogene. The CDR3 length is 15 residues. The CDR3 is CASRSFRTPYNEQFF. In nucleotides, the CDR3 is TGTGCCAGCAGATCCTTCCGGACCCCTTACAATGAGCAGTTCTTC.

The sample holds many counts of this clonotype. The chain uses TRBV3-1 and TRBJ1-6, with D possibly matching TRBD1 (5 bases). This CDR3 is 14 amino acids long. V gave up 6 bases and J gave up 10 bases, with 16 bases separating them. Germline V CDR1 and CDR2: LGHDT, YNNKEL (reference sequence). DNA for the CDR3: TGTGCCAGCAGGTCCGGGACTGGTCAGTCACCCCTCCACTTT. It is translated as CASRSGTGQSPLHF.

This clonotype came up a few times. This chain uses TRBV16 with TRBJ2-5; 7 bases agree with TRBD1. The end of the DNA aligns better with TRBJ2-1, so the J call may be wrong. Germline CDR1 reads KGHSY; CDR2 reads FQNENV. This CDR3 comprises 16 residues. The CDR3, as DNA: TGTGCCAGCAGCCCCTTCTATGGGACAGACAGATTGGGGCAGTTCTTC. Protein: CASSPFYGTDRLGQFF.

This clonotype was observed a handful of times. The V call is TRBV7-2, the J call TRBJ2-2; D is unresolved. CDR3 length equals 13 residues. Trimming removed 3 bases at V and 4 bases at J, with 6 bases between. Germline V CDR1 and CDR2: SGHTA, FQGNSA. CDR3 region: CASSFATTGELFF. The CDR3 nucleotides read TGTGCCAGCAGCTTCGCGACCACCGGGGAGCTGTTTTTT. The full variable domain, rest sourced from reference TRBV7-2 and TRBJ2-2, is GAGVSQSPSNKVTEKGKDVELRCDPISGHTALYWYRQSLGQGLEFLIYFQGNSAPDKSGLPSDRFSAERTGGSVSTLTIQRTQQEDSAVYLCASSFATTGELFFGEGSRLTVL.

This clonotype was observed a handful of times. This chain joins TRBV10-2 and TRBJ2-7; D gene uncertain. Germline CDR1 and CDR2: WSHSY and SAAADI. CDR3 length: 13 residues. V was clipped by 6 bases and J by 4 bases, with 13 bases between them. The CDR3: CASSHVSTYEQYF. CDR3 coding DNA: TGCGCCAGCAGCCATGTTAGCACTTACGAGCAGTACTTC.

J is TRBJ1-2 and V is TRBV12-3 or TRBV12-4; D remains unclear. CDR3 size: 12 residues. V lost 6 bases, J lost 4 bases, and 9 bases lay in between. Here the CDR3 reads CASSLTFYGYTF. Here the CDR3 DNA reads TGTGCCAGCAGCCTTACCTTCTATGGCTACACCTTC.

This clonotype showed up just a few times. The V gene is TRBV6-5, the J gene TRBJ2-2, with D possibly being TRBD1 (5 bases). There are 14 residues in the CDR3. Trimming took off 2 bases at V and 5 bases at J, with 9 bases between the two ends. CDR1 and CDR2 from the germline V gene are MNHEY and SVGAGI. The DNA of the CDR3 is TGTGCCAGCAGTTACGATAAGGGGACCGGGGAGCTGTTTTTT. The encoded protein is CASSYDKGTGELFF.

This clonotype has a handful of counts. V is TRBV12-3 or TRBV12-4 and J is TRBJ2-2, with 12 bases that match TRBD2. The CDR3 spans 15 residues. V lost 6 bases to trimming and J lost 6 bases; unmatched junction nucleotides: 5. The CDR3 sequence: CASRPGLAGPGELFF. The DNA for the CDR3 is TGTGCCAGCAGACCGGGACTAGCGGGCCCCGGGGAGCTGTTTTTT.

V gene TRBV7-2 combines with J gene TRBJ2-3; tentatively, D is TRBD2 (6 bases). Germline assignment: CDR1 SGHTA and CDR2 FQGNSA. CDR3 length: 16 residues. Trimming shortened V by 2 bases and J by 2 bases, and 14 bases separated the two germline ends. The CDR3, as DNA: TGTGCCAGCAGCTTAAGGGAGCGGGCCTACACAGATACGCAGTATTTT. Encoded protein: CASSLRERAYTDTQYF.

This chain connects TRBV6-5 to TRBJ1-2; no reliable D call. Trimming removed 5 bases at V and 6 bases at J, with 13 bases between. The CDR3 length is 13 residues. The germline CDR1 and CDR2 sequences are MNHEY and SVGAGI. Here the CDR3 DNA reads TGTGCCAGCAGTCCGCCGGGCATTCATGGCTACACCTTC. This translates into CASSPPGIHGYTF.

This chain joins TRBV21-1 and TRBJ1-1; whether TRBD1, the table's D call, matches the DNA was not checked. TRBV21-1 constitutes a pseudogene. The CDR3 loop spans 17 amino acids. CDR3 region: CASSKVLSGQNNTEAFF. The CDR3 DNA reads as TGTGCCAGCAGCAAAGTGTTGTCGGGACAAAACAACACTGAAGCTTTCTTT.

This sequence joins TRBV5-1 and TRBJ2-5; D possibly uses TRBD1 or TRBD2 (5 bases each). The J call may be incorrect, as the DNA end agrees better with TRBJ2-7. Germline CDR1 SGHRS, CDR2 YFSETQ. The CDR3 consists of 15 residues. As DNA, the CDR3 is TGCGCCAGCAGCTTGGGTGGGGCAGGGAGCTACGAGCAGTACTTC. As protein: CASSLGGAGSYEQYF.

This clonotype was detected a few times. The rearrangement joins TRBV3-1 to TRBJ1-2, with unresolved D. The germline V gene encodes CDR1 LGHDT and CDR2 YNNKEL (reference sequence). The V end was cut by 0 bases, the J end by 4 bases, with 12 bases between. The CDR3 consists of 15 residues. CDR3: CASSQDSNSIYGYTF. Here the CDR3 DNA reads TGTGCCAGCAGCCAAGATTCCAACAGTATCTATGGCTACACCTTC.

The gene calls are TRBV28 and TRBJ2-1, with TRBD1 identical over 7 bases. The CDR3 has 15 amino acids. V was clipped by 4 bases and J by 3 bases; unmatched bases: 6. CDR1 and CDR2 (germline): MDHEN, SYDVKM. CDR3 DNA sequence: TGTGCCAGCAGTTCCTCGGGACAGATCTACAATGAGCAGTTCTTC. It specifies CASSSSGQIYNEQFF.